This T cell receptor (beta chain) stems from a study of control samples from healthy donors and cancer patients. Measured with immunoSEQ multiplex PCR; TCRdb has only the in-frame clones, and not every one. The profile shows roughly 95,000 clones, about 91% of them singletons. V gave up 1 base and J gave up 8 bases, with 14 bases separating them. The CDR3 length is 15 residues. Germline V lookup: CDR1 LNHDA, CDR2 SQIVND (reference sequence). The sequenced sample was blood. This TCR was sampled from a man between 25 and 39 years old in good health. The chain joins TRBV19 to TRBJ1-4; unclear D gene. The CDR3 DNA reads TGTGCCAGTAGTATAGTCGGATCCCTGGAAGAAAAACTGTTTTTT. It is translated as CASSIVGSLEEKLFF.